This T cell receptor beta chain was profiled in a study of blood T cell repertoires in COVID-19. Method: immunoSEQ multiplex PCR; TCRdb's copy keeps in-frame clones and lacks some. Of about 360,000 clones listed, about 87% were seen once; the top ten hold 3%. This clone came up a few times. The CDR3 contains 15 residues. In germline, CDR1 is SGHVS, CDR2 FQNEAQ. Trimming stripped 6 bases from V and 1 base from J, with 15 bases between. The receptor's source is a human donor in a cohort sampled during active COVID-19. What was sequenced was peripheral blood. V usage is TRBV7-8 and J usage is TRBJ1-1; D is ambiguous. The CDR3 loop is CASRRSALGNTEAFF. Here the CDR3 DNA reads TGTGCCAGCAGGAGGTCCGCACTGGGGAACACTGAAGCTTTCTTT.